This is a list of T cell receptor beta chains from one sample in a study of cytomegalovirus exposure and HLA in healthy donors. Produced via immunoSEQ multiplex PCR; TCRdb's table is partial and in-frame only. The sample holds some 170,000 clones, roughly 82% seen once. Source material: PBMCs. The receptors here all came from a woman aged 45-59 years in good health and CMV-seropositive. Each CDR3 is given with its conserved first and last residue. The D gene is left open where the match is weak. Not all rows give a size; the values are once, few, many and, for expanded clones, a class.

TRBJ1-4	TRBV5-6	NA	15	TRBD1	CASSPQGAFNEKLFF	TGTGCCAGCAGCCCTCAGGGGGCATTTAATGAAAAACTGTTTTTT
TRBJ2-7	TRBV6-1	NA	14	TRBD1	CASGRSGTVYEQYF	TGTGCCAGCGGACGATCCGGGACAGTATACGAGCAGTACTTC
TRBJ1-1	TRBV2	NA	11	NA	CASSVGGDAFF	TGTGCCAGCAGTGTAGGAGGCGACGCTTTCTTT
TRBJ1-2	TRBV4-1	NA	16	NA	CASSQVGAPNNYGYTF	TGCGCCAGCAGCCAAGTGGGGGCCCCCAACAACTATGGCTACACCTTC
TRBJ1-2	TRBV6-5	NA	12	NA	CASSYAGSRYTF	TGTGCCAGCAGTTACGCCGGGTCCCGCTACACCTTC
TRBJ2-1	TRBV5-4	NA	18	TRBD2	CASSSRTSGRSSYNEQFF	TGTGCCAGCAGCTCACGGACTAGCGGGAGGAGCTCCTACAATGAGCAGTTCTTC
TRBJ2-7	TRBV6-1	once	15	NA	CASSGARMGSYEQYF	TGTGCCAGCAGTGGGGCCAGGATGGGCTCCTACGAGCAGTACTTC
TRBJ1-5	TRBV10-2	NA	13	NA	CAVSQENGQPQHF	TGCGCCGTATCACAGGAGAATGGTCAGCCCCAGCATTTT
TRBJ2-3	TRBV6-5	NA	14	NA	CASSYSPARPTQYF	TGTGCCAGCAGTTACTCTCCGGCGAGGCCTACGCAGTATTTT
TRBJ1-1	TRBV9	NA	16	TRBD1	CASSGGGAGGYTEAFF	TGTGCCAGCAGCGGAGGGGGCGCGGGGGGGTACACTGAAGCTTTCTTT
TRBJ1-2	TRBV30	NA	11	TRBD1	CAWSADRIYTF	TGTGCCTGGAGTGCGGACAGGATCTACACCTTC
TRBJ1-1	TRBV6-6	NA	13	NA	CASSQVGVTEAFF	TGTGCCAGCAGCCAGGTCGGGGTCACTGAAGCTTTCTTT
TRBJ2-7	TRBV11-2	few	16	NA	CASSLDPGHGQYEQYF	TGTGCCAGCAGCTTAGACCCGGGACATGGACAGTACGAGCAGTACTTC
TRBJ2-2	TRBV5-6	NA	15	NA	CASSLAKGATGELFF	TGTGCCAGCAGCTTGGCCAAGGGAGCCACCGGGGAGCTGTTTTTT
TRBJ1-6	TRBV28	NA	15	NA	CASSSQGLGNSPLHF	TGTGCCAGCAGTTCTCAGGGGCTTGGAAATTCACCCCTCCACTTT
TRBJ2-2	TRBV11-3	few	12	NA	CASSSLTGELFF	TGTGCCAGCAGCTCGTTAACCGGGGAGCTGTTTTTT
TRBJ2-3	TRBV12-5	NA	13	TRBD1	CASGLVQGDTQYF	TGTGCTAGTGGTTTGGTACAGGGGGATACGCAGTATTTT
TRBJ1-1	TRBV2	NA	14	NA	CASSVQTLNTEAFF	TGTGCCAGCAGTGTTCAGACTCTTAACACTGAAGCTTTCTTT
TRBJ2-1	TRBV18	once	15	NA	CASSPRLKSYNEQFF	TGTGCCAGCTCACCCCGACTCAAATCCTACAATGAGCAGTTCTTC
TRBJ2-1	TRBV2	NA	15	NA	CASSDGGSLYNEQFF	TGTGCCAGCAGTGATGGGGGCTCCCTTTACAATGAGCAGTTCTTC
TRBJ2-1	TRBV6-6	NA	14	TRBD1	CASSNRQGAYEQFF	TGTGCCAGCAGTAATAGACAGGGGGCCTATGAGCAGTTCTTC
TRBJ1-2	TRBV6-1	few	12	NA	CASSEGGRGYTF	TGTGCCAGCAGTGAAGGAGGGCGCGGCTACACCTTC
TRBJ2-5	TRBV5-1	NA	14	NA	CASSARDSQETQYF	TGCGCCAGCAGCGCGCGGGACTCCCAAGAGACCCAGTACTTC
TRBJ2-3	TRBV5-1	NA	14	TRBD1	CASSIGQGGDTQYF	TGCGCCAGCAGCATAGGACAGGGGGGCGATACGCAGTATTTT
TRBJ1-2	TRBV2	NA	10	NA	CASSDEGYTF	TGTGCCAGCAGTGATGAGGGCTACACCTTC
TRBJ2-5	TRBV5-1	NA	14	NA	CASSLTTTQETQYF	TGCGCCAGCAGCTTGACAACGACTCAAGAGACCCAGTACTTC
TRBJ1-1	TRBV2	NA	14	TRBD1	CASRPGQGNTEAFF	TGTGCCAGCAGACCGGGACAGGGGAACACTGAAGCTTTCTTT
TRBJ2-1	TRBV2	NA	15	TRBD2	CASSERLAGPNEQFF	TGTGCCAGCAGTGAGAGGCTAGCGGGTCCCAATGAGCAGTTCTTC
TRBJ2-3	TRBV7-9	NA	13	TRBD2	CAIRDPGGDTQYF	TGTGCCATCCGGGACCCGGGGGGAGATACGCAGTATTTT
TRBJ2-5	TRBV5-1	NA	14	TRBD1	CASTPLDRAETQYF	TGCGCCAGCACCCCCTTGGACAGGGCCGAGACCCAGTACTTC
TRBJ1-1	TRBV5-1	NA	14	NA	CASSLGSGNTEAFF	TGCGCCAGCAGCTTGGGGTCAGGCAATACTGAAGCCTTCTTT
TRBJ2-2	TRBV2	NA	13	NA	CASSESYTGELFF	TGTGCCAGCAGTGAATCTTACACCGGGGAGCTGTTTTTT
TRBJ2-3	TRBV11-2	NA	13	NA	CASSPSGEDTQYF	TGTGCCAGCAGCCCAAGCGGAGAAGATACGCAGTATTTT
TRBJ2-5	TRBV5-1	NA	16	TRBD2	CASSPRGSGGKETQYF	TGCGCCAGCAGCCCACGGGGGAGCGGGGGGAAGGAGACCCAGTACTTC
TRBJ1-2	TRBV7-9	NA	14	NA	CASSFHGSDYGYTF	TGTGCCAGCAGCTTTCACGGCAGCGACTATGGCTACACCTTC
TRBJ1-1	TRBV19	NA	15	NA	CASSIPGRENTEAFF	TGTGCCAGTAGTATCCCAGGACGGGAGAACACTGAAGCTTTCTTT
TRBJ1-2	TRBV30	NA	15	TRBD1	CAWRNEQGANYGYTF	TGTGCCTGGAGGAACGAACAGGGGGCGAACTATGGCTACACCTTC
TRBJ1-1	TRBV4-1	NA	15	TRBD1	CASSLIHRGLTEAFF	TGCGCCAGCAGCCTTATTCACAGGGGGCTTACTGAAGCTTTCTTT
TRBJ1-4	TRBV2	NA	12	NA	CASSSSPEKLFF	TGTGCCAGCAGCTCGAGTCCGGAAAAACTGTTTTTT
TRBJ2-7	TRBV21-1	few	10	NA	CASREYEQYF	TGTGCCAGCAGGGAGTACGAGCAGTACTTC
TRBJ2-7	TRBV11-2	NA	15	TRBD1	CASSLAGQGGWEQYF	TGTGCCAGCAGCTTAGCGGGACAGGGAGGTTGGGAGCAGTACTTC
TRBJ1-1	TRBV7-9	few	14	NA	CASSDQGRSAEAFF	TGTGCCAGCAGCGATCAGGGAAGGAGTGCTGAAGCTTTCTTT
TRBJ1-2	TRBV6-1	NA	16	NA	CASSEAPGHYNYGYTF	TGTGCCAGCAGTGAAGCACCGGGACACTATAACTATGGCTACACCTTC
TRBJ1-3	TRBV11-2	few	15	NA	CASSRTAESGNTIYF	TGTGCCAGCAGCCGGACAGCAGAATCTGGAAACACCATATATTTT
TRBJ2-3	TRBV2	NA	13	TRBD2	CASWRGGTDTQYF	TGTGCCAGCTGGCGGGGGGGCACAGATACGCAGTATTTT
TRBJ1-1	TRBV6-4	NA	15	NA	CASKLQGSMNTEAFF	TGTGCCAGCAAATTACAGGGATCAATGAACACTGAAGCTTTCTTT
TRBJ2-7	TRBV13	NA	17	TRBD1	CASSLNTDRDRAYEQYF	TGTGCCAGCAGCCTAAATACAGACCGGGACAGAGCCTACGAGCAGTACTTC
TRBJ2-3	TRBV5-1	NA	15	TRBD2	CASTKTSGGTDTQYF	TGCGCCAGCACCAAAACTAGCGGGGGCACAGATACGCAGTATTTT